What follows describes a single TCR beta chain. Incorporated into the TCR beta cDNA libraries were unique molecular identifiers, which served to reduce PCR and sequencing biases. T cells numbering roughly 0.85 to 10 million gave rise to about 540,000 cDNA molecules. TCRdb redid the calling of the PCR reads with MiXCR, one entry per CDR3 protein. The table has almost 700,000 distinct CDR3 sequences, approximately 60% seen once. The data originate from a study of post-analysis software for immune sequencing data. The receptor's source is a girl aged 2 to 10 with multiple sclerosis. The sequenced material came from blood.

CDR3 amino acids: CASGGQGFSGYTF. CDR3 sequence (DNA): TGTGCCAGCGGCGGACAGGGATTCAGCGGCTACACCTTC. V and J are TRBV11-2 and TRBJ1-2; 8 bases fit TRBD1. The V segment lost 8 bases and the J segment 8 bases; nucleotides outside the gene matches: 10. Germline V gives CDR1 SGHAT, CDR2 FQNNGV. CDR3 length: 13 amino acids.